This T cell receptor (beta chain) was captured in a study of PD-1 blockade in classical Hodgkin lymphoma. Study results and limitations: Whatever underlies the repertoire differences (possibly disease activity or prior therapy) remains undefined. Those patients who began receiving nivolumab less than 1 year after ASCT had lower diversity, and they were excluded.

The V gene end was trimmed by 0 bases and the J gene end by 4 bases; junction bases not matched to a gene: 4. Germline V gives CDR1 SGHNT, CDR2 YYREEE (reference sequence). The CDR3 extends over 15 amino acids. Following autologous stem cell transplantation, relapse occurred in every patient, and exposure to brentuximab vedotin varied. Responses achieved at best were complete response, partial response or progressive disease. This clone has just a few counts. What it binds is unknown. Method: immunoSEQ multiplex PCR; TCRdb's copy keeps in-frame clones and lacks some. The table lists 20,000 or so clones, 70% to 80% of them singletons.

The specimen was peripheral blood mononuclear cells (PBMCs), collected before the second cycle of nivolumab. J is TRBJ2-5 and V is TRBV5-4; TRBD1 aligns across 9 bases. The TCR was taken from a human donor with classical Hodgkin lymphoma. Written as DNA, the CDR3 is TGTGCCAGCAGCTTGGCCGGGACAGGGCTAGAGACCCAGTACTTC. Translating gives CASSLAGTGLETQYF.